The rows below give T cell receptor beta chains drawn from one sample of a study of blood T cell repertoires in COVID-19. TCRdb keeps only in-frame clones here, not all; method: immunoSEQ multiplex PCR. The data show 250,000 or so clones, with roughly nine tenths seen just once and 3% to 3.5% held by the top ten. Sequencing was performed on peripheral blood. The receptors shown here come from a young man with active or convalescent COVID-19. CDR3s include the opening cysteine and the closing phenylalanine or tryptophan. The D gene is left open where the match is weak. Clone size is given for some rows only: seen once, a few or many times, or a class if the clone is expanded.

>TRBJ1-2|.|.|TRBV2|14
CASSDEGGGLGYTF
TGTGCCAGCAGTGACGAGGGAGGGGGACTGGGCTACACCTTC
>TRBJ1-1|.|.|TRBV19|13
CASSIAGDTEAFF
TGTGCCAGTAGTATTGCCGGGGACACTGAAGCTTTCTTT
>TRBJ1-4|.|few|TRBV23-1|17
CASSQSAPLATNEKLFF
TGCGCCAGCAGCCAATCGGCCCCCCTCGCAACTAATGAAAAACTGTTTTTT
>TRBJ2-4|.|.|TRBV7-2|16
CASSPVGNREVSIQYF
TGTGCCAGCAGCCCCGTGGGGAACAGGGAAGTGTCCATTCAGTACTTC
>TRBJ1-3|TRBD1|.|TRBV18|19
CASSPIMRKQGTGGNTIYF
TGTGCCAGCTCACCAATTATGCGGAAACAGGGGACCGGAGGAAACACCATATATTTT
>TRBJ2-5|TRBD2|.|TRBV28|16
CASSSGGSGDQETQYF
TGTGCCAGCAGTTCGGGAGGTAGCGGGGATCAAGAGACCCAGTACTTC
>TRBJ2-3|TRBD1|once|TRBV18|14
CASSRQGAPDTQYF
TGTGCCAGCTCACGGCAGGGGGCCCCAGATACGCAGTATTTT
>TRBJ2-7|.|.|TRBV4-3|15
CASSQDHGRTYEQYF
TGCGCCAGCAGCCAAGATCACGGCAGGACCTACGAGCAGTACTTC
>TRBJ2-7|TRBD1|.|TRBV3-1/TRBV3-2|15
CASSQWAGGSAEQYF
TGTGCCAGCAGCCAGTGGGCAGGGGGTTCAGCCGAGCAGTACTTC
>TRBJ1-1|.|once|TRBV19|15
CASSMRSKGDTEAFF
TGTGCCAGTAGTATGAGGTCAAAGGGGGACACTGAAGCTTTCTTT
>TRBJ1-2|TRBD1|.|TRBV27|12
CASGDREDGYTF
TGTGCCAGCGGAGACAGGGAGGACGGCTACACCTTC
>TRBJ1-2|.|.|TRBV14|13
CASSQDSLYGYTF
TGTGCCAGCAGCCAGGACAGTCTCTATGGCTACACCTTC
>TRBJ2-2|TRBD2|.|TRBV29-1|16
CSVEDPGLLNTGELFF
TGCAGCGTTGAAGATCCGGGACTACTGAACACCGGGGAGCTGTTTTTT
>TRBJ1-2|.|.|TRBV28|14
CASSFPGGYYGYTF
TGTGCCAGCAGTTTCCCCGGGGGTTACTATGGCTACACCTTC
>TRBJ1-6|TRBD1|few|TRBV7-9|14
CASRPDRAASPLHF
TGTGCCAGCAGACCAGACAGGGCAGCTTCACCCCTCCACTTT
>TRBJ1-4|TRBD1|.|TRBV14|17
CASSQGNRGLWLEKLFF
TGTGCCAGCAGCCAAGGAAATAGGGGGCTGTGGTTGGAAAAACTGTTTTTT
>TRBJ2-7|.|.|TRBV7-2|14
CASSLAGSSYEQYF
TGTGCCAGCAGCTTAGCCGGTAGCTCCTACGAGCAGTACTTC
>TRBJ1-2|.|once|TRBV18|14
CASSPTDSYYGYTF
TGTGCCAGCTCACCAACGGACAGCTACTATGGCTACACCTTC
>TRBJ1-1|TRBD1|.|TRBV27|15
CASSLLQGAGTEAFF
TGTGCCAGCAGTTTATTGCAGGGGGCCGGCACTGAAGCTTTCTTT
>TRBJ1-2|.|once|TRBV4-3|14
CASSQGPTSWGYTF
TGCGCCAGCAGCCAAGGCCCGACATCGTGGGGCTACACCTTC
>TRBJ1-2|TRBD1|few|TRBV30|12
CALSQGGRGYTF
TGTGCCTTATCACAGGGGGGGCGCGGCTACACCTTC
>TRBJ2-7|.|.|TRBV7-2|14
CASSLGGDSYEQYF
TGTGCCAGCAGCTTGGGCGGGGACTCCTACGAGCAGTACTTC
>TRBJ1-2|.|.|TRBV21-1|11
CASSDTGGYTF
TGTGCCAGCAGCGACACTGGAGGCTACACCTTC
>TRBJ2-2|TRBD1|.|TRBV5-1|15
CASSSDRAESGELFF
TGCGCCAGCAGCTCGGACAGGGCTGAGTCCGGGGAGCTGTTTTTT
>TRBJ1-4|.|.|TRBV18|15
CASSNPGLIKEKLFF
TGTGCCAGCTCAAATCCGGGACTGATCAAGGAAAAACTGTTTTTT
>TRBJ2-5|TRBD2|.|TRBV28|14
CASSFLAGKETQYF
TGTGCCAGCAGTTTTTTAGCGGGAAAGGAGACCCAGTACTTC
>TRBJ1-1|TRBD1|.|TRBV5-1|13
CASSSGGQVEAFF
TGCGCCAGCAGCTCCGGGGGACAGGTTGAAGCTTTCTTT
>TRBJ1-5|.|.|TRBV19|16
CASSIRTAYSNQPQHF
TGTGCCAGTAGTATCCGGACAGCTTATAGCAATCAGCCCCAGCATTTT
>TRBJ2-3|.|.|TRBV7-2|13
CASSFRPGDTQYF
TGTGCCAGCAGCTTCCGTCCGGGGGATACGCAGTATTTT
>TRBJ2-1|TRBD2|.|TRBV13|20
CASSLYRRTSGRTMGNEQFF
TGTGCCAGCAGCCTCTACCGTCGGACTAGCGGGAGGACTATGGGCAATGAGCAGTTCTTC
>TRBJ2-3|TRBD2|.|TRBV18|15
CASSSAGGRADTQYF
TGTGCCAGCTCATCCGCGGGAGGGCGGGCAGATACGCAGTATTTT
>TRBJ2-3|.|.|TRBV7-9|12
CAIPRTSDTQYF
TGTGCCATACCCAGGACATCAGATACGCAGTATTTT
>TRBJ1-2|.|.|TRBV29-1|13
CSVEEQRGGGYTF
TGCAGCGTTGAAGAGCAAAGGGGAGGCGGCTACACCTTC
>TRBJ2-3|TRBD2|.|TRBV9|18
CASSVALAGGPGTDTQYF
TGTGCCAGCAGCGTAGCCCTAGCGGGGGGGCCTGGCACAGATACGCAGTATTTT
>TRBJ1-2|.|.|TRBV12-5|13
CASGFLGAGGYTF
TGTGCTAGTGGTTTTCTGGGGGCTGGCGGCTACACCTTC
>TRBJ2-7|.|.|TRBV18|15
CASSPPERGSYEQYF
TGTGCCAGCTCACCACCGGAACGAGGCTCCTACGAGCAGTACTTC
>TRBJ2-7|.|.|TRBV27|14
CASSLSGRTYEQYF
TGTGCCAGCAGTTTATCTGGGCGAACCTACGAGCAGTACTTC
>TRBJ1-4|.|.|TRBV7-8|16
CASSLAGGVGNEKLFF
TGTGCCAGCAGCTTAGCCGGGGGGGTGGGTAATGAAAAACTGTTTTTT
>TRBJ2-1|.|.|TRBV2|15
CASSDEASSYNEQFF
TGTGCCAGCAGTGACGAGGCAAGCTCCTACAATGAGCAGTTCTTC
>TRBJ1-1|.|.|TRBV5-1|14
CASSPQAEYTEAFF
TGCGCCAGCAGCCCACAGGCCGAATACACTGAAGCTTTCTTT
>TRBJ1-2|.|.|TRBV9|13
CASSVGTYYGYTF
TGTGCCAGCAGCGTCGGGACATACTATGGCTACACCTTC
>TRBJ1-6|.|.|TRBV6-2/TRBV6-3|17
CASSYSRGSSYNSPLHF
TGTGCCAGCAGTTACTCGCGGGGGAGCTCCTATAATTCACCCCTCCACTTT
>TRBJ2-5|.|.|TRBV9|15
CASSVEGHPQETQYF
TGTGCCAGCAGCGTAGAGGGACACCCCCAAGAGACCCAGTACTTC
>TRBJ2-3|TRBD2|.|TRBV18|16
CASSPLAGGSTDTQYF
TGTGCCAGCTCACCTCTGGCGGGAGGAAGCACAGATACGCAGTATTTT